A selection of T cell receptor beta chains follows, all from one sample in a study of cytomegalovirus exposure and HLA in healthy donors. Data came from immunoSEQ multiplex PCR; TCRdb stores just in-frame clones and leaves some out. Here the sample spans 200,000 to 250,000 clones, 65% to 85% being singletons. Sequencing was performed on PBMCs. Every receptor here comes from a man aged 50-60 years in good health and CMV-seronegative. The CDR3 runs from the conserved cysteine through the conserved F or W. Each record gives: clone size, V gene, J gene, CDR3 length, D gene, CDR3 DNA, CDR3 protein. A D gene is named only where the DNA matches it firmly. Clone size is stated in some rows and not others, as once, few, many or a class when expanded.

.	TRBV5-1	TRBJ2-7	15	TRBD2	TGCGCCAGCAGCACCAATAGCGGGAGAGGTGGGGAGCAGTACTTC	CASSTNSGRGGEQYF
.	TRBV14	TRBJ2-7	15	.	TGTGCCAGCAGCCAAGAGACGGGGACAACCTACGAGCAGTACTTC	CASSQETGTTYEQYF
.	TRBV2	TRBJ1-2	15	.	TGTGCCAGCAGTCCAGGTCTCGAAGCTAACTATGGCTACACCTTC	CASSPGLEANYGYTF
once	TRBV11-3	TRBJ2-3	15	TRBD2	TGTGCCAGCAGCCAGACTAGCGGCCTGACGGATACGCAGTATTTT	CASSQTSGLTDTQYF
.	TRBV15	TRBJ2-5	13	.	TGTGCCACCAGCAGAGTGAGGGCAGAGACCCAGTACTTC	CATSRVRAETQYF
.	TRBV2	TRBJ2-3	10	.	TGTGCCAGCAGTGAACGTCCCCAGTATTTT	CASSERPQYF
.	TRBV18	TRBJ1-3	16	TRBD1	TGTGCCAGCTCACCGGGACAGGCAAACTCTGGAAACACCATATATTTT	CASSPGQANSGNTIYF
.	TRBV27	TRBJ2-1	14	TRBD2	TGTGCCAGCAGTTCGGCTAGCGGGAGTAATGAGCAGTTCTTC	CASSSASGSNEQFF
.	TRBV7-2	TRBJ2-6	17	.	TGTGCCAGCAGCCTGCGATCGAGAGGGTCCGGGGCCAACGTCCTGACTTTC	CASSLRSRGSGANVLTF
.	TRBV7-6	TRBJ2-3	15	.	TGTGCCAGCAGCTTCCAATTAGCTACCACAGATACGCAGTATTTT	CASSFQLATTDTQYF
.	TRBV4-1	TRBJ1-6	15	TRBD1	TGCGCCAGCAGCCAGGAGGGGGCTCGAAATTCACCCCTCCACTTT	CASSQEGARNSPLHF
.	TRBV18	TRBJ2-3	15	.	TGTGCCAGCTCAAAAGACCGGGGTCGGACAGATACGCAGTATTTT	CASSKDRGRTDTQYF
few	TRBV28	TRBJ2-1	15	TRBD2	TGTGCCAGCAGTTTAGGGACTAGCGGATACAATGAGCAGTTCTTC	CASSLGTSGYNEQFF
.	TRBV15	TRBJ1-4	15	TRBD1	TGTGCCACCAGCAGAGATGGGACAGGGAATGAAAAACTGTTTTTT	CATSRDGTGNEKLFF
.	TRBV7-2	TRBJ1-4	14	.	TGTGCCAGCAGTCAGCAGGGTGTGGTTGGAAAACTGTTTTTT	CASSQQGVVGKLFF
.	TRBV7-3	TRBJ1-1	13	.	TGTGCCAGCAGCTTCGGGAGGACTACTGAAGCTTTCTTT	CASSFGRTTEAFF
.	TRBV11-2	TRBJ2-1	11	.	TGTGCCAGCAGCTTGGGAGTTGAGCAGTTCTTC	CASSLGVEQFF
.	TRBV28	TRBJ1-5	12	.	TGTGCCAGCAGTCTCTTTAATCAGCCCCAGCATTTT	CASSLFNQPQHF
.	TRBV10-2	TRBJ1-1	13	.	TGCGCCAGCAGTGAGGAGGGGGACACTGAAGCTTTCTTT	CASSEEGDTEAFF
.	TRBV4-1	TRBJ1-1	15	TRBD1	TGCGCCAGCAGCCAGAGGACAGGCCTGAACACTGAAGCTTTCTTT	CASSQRTGLNTEAFF
.	TRBV6-1	TRBJ1-4	12	.	TGTGCCAGCAGCGAATCGGGTGAAAAACTGTTTTTT	CASSESGEKLFF
.	TRBV28	TRBJ2-7	14	.	TGTGCCAGCAGTTTTCAGGGGGGTTCCTACGAGCAGTACTTC	CASSFQGGSYEQYF
.	TRBV19	TRBJ2-7	15	.	TGTGCCAGTAGTCCTAAGCGGGCGGGCTCCTACGAGCAGTACTTC	CASSPKRAGSYEQYF
few	TRBV25-1	TRBJ2-5	15	TRBD2	TGTGCCAGCAGTGAATCCACTAGCGGTCGGGAGACCCAGTACTTC	CASSESTSGRETQYF
.	TRBV28	TRBJ2-7	16	.	TGTGCCAGCAGCCAAAGAGGCGTTTTGAGCTCCTACGAGCAGTACTTC	CASSQRGVLSSYEQYF
.	TRBV9	TRBJ2-7	15	TRBD2	TGTGCCAGCAGCCCAATAGCGGGAGTTGCCTACGAGCAGTACTTC	CASSPIAGVAYEQYF
.	TRBV28	TRBJ2-5	17	TRBD1	TGTGCCAGCAGTACCTCCCGGACAGGAGGTCCCCAAGAGACCCAGTACTTC	CASSTSRTGGPQETQYF
.	TRBV5-1	TRBJ1-5	13	TRBD1	TGCGCCAGCAGCGTCAGGGGGAGTCAGCCCCAGCATTTT	CASSVRGSQPQHF
.	TRBV28	TRBJ2-7	17	TRBD2	TGTGCCAGCAGTTTGCAACTAGCGGGAGGCCCCTATTACGAGCAGTACTTC	CASSLQLAGGPYYEQYF
.	TRBV10-1	TRBJ2-7	14	.	TGCGCCAGCGTATCGGGACGGGGGTCCTACGAGCAGTACTTC	CASVSGRGSYEQYF
.	TRBV27	TRBJ1-1	12	.	TGTGCCAGCAGTGACAGGAACACTGAAGCTTTCTTT	CASSDRNTEAFF
.	TRBV4-1	TRBJ1-1	13	.	TGCGCCAGCAGCCTAGGGGTTTTGACTGAAGCTTTCTTT	CASSLGVLTEAFF
.	TRBV4-1	TRBJ2-1	16	TRBD2	TGCGCCAGCAGTCGTCCGCGGGAGATGATAGACAATGAGCAGTTCTTC	CASSRPREMIDNEQFF
.	TRBV6-5	TRBJ2-7	16	TRBD1	TGTGCCAGCAGTTCCCCTAGACAGGGATTAACCTACGAGCAGTACTTC	CASSSPRQGLTYEQYF
.	TRBV5-5	TRBJ1-5	16	TRBD1	TGTGCCAGCAGCCCACTCACAGGGGGCGAAACTCAGCCCCAGCATTTT	CASSPLTGGETQPQHF
.	TRBV7-3	TRBJ2-7	15	TRBD2	TGTGCCAGCAGCACCTTAGCGGGAGAAACCTACGAGCAGTACTTC	CASSTLAGETYEQYF
.	TRBV28	TRBJ1-2	14	.	TGTGCCAGCAGTTTATATCAGGGGACGGTCGGCTACACCTTC	CASSLYQGTVGYTF
once	TRBV30	TRBJ1-3	11	.	TGTGCCTCCGGGGAGGGGAACACCATATATTTT	CASGEGNTIYF
.	TRBV19	TRBJ2-7	16	.	TGTGCCAGTAGTATTGCGTCAGCACTAACCAACTACGAGCAGTACTTC	CASSIASALTNYEQYF
few	TRBV7-6	TRBJ2-1	14	TRBD2	TGTGCCAGCAGCCCCGGGAGGGGGGAGAGTGAGCAGTTCTTC	CASSPGRGESEQFF
.	TRBV7-6	TRBJ2-5	15	.	TGTGCCAGCAGCTGGCGTAGCGCGGAGCAAGAGACCCAGTACTTC	CASSWRSAEQETQYF
few	TRBV5-8	TRBJ1-2	17	.	TGTGCCAGCACCTACTTTGCGGGCCAACCCGGTATCTACGGCTACACCTTC	CASTYFAGQPGIYGYTF
.	TRBV2	TRBJ1-1	16	.	TGTGCCAGCCTCCCTTCGGTCGGGTACATGAACACTGAAGCTTTCTTT	CASLPSVGYMNTEAFF
once	TRBV7-9	TRBJ1-1	13	.	TGTGCCAGCAGTCTAGGACATTACACTGAAGCTTTCTTT	CASSLGHYTEAFF
.	TRBV27	TRBJ2-7	14	TRBD2	TGTGCCAGCAGTTCGGGACTAGCGCCCTACGAGCAGTACTTC	CASSSGLAPYEQYF
.	TRBV19	TRBJ2-3	13	.	TGTGCCAGTAGCCCCGACAGTACAGATACGCAGTATTTT	CASSPDSTDTQYF
.	TRBV7-6	TRBJ2-6	17	.	TGTGCCAGCAGCTTCGGAGGGACCTACTCTGGGGCCAACGTCCTGACTTTC	CASSFGGTYSGANVLTF
.	TRBV4-1	TRBJ2-7	16	.	TGCGCCAGCAGCCAAGGAGGAGTCACGAGCTCCTACGAGCAGTACTTC	CASSQGGVTSSYEQYF
.	TRBV5-4	TRBJ2-7	14	.	TGTGCCAGCAGCGCGGGACTTGATCCCTACGAGCAGTACTTC	CASSAGLDPYEQYF
.	TRBV27	TRBJ1-1	12	.	TGTGCCAGCAGTACGAACAGGGCTGAAGCTTTCTTT	CASSTNRAEAFF
.	TRBV19	TRBJ2-7	14	TRBD2	TGTGCCAGTAGTCCGGCGGGACTAGCGTACGAGCAGTACTTC	CASSPAGLAYEQYF
.	TRBV6-5	TRBJ2-1	15	.	TGTGCCAGCAGCGATGACAGGCGCGCCTACAATGAGCAGTTCTTC	CASSDDRRAYNEQFF
.	TRBV27	TRBJ2-7	14	.	TGTGCCAGCAGTTTCGCGGGGCCAGCCTACGAGCAGTACTTC	CASSFAGPAYEQYF